This T cell receptor beta chain was observed in a study of T-cell memory formation after mild COVID-19. There are 14 residues in the CDR3. The germline gives CDR1 SQVTM, CDR2 ANQGSEA. V was cut by 6 bases and J by 4 bases, with 15 bases left in between. Comment on this clonotype: Its cognate antigen is unknown.

Study-wide results and caveats: CD4+ contracting clones were mainly CM and EM; CD8+ ones, EMRA. The appearance of some responding clones in pre-infection memory suggested that cross-reactive memory joined.

It was 5'RACE with constant-segment primers that produced the TCR alpha and TCR beta cDNA libraries, which carried sample barcodes and UMIs. TCRdb independently ran MiXCR on the 5' RACE reads; one entry per CDR3 protein. This sample yields approximately 150,000 distinct CDR3 sequences, of which about 15% are seen a single time; roughly 13% belongs to the top ten. The receptor comes from an adult woman who had mild COVID-19 (a few samples of this study predate the infection). Cell type and time point are not known. The chain joins TRBV29-1 to TRBJ2-2; D gene uncertain. The sample comprised PBMCs or a T cell subset sorted from them (not recorded which). CDR3 nucleotides: TGCAGCGTGGCCTCAACGAAGGGCACCGGGGAGCTGTTTTTT. As protein: CSVASTKGTGELFF.